This TCR beta chain was captured by sequencing in a study of cytomegalovirus exposure and HLA in healthy donors. Germline CDR1 and CDR2: SGHNT and YENEEA. This CDR3 spans 16 amino acids. With V trimmed by 4 bases and J by 2 bases, 7 bases remained unmatched. This clone was detected only a few times. This table comes from immunoSEQ multiplex PCR, and its TCRdb copy is limited to in-frame clones, with some not included. This table holds 150,000 to 200,000 clones, less than 85% found once. Sequenced input: PBMCs. The gene calls are TRBV11-3 and TRBJ2-2; 7 nucleotides line up with TRBD1. This TCR derives from a man younger than 35 in good health and CMV-seropositive. CDR3 protein: CASSSPGTENTGELFF. CDR3 DNA sequence: TGTGCCAGCAGCTCCCCCGGGACAGAAAACACCGGGGAGCTGTTTTTT.